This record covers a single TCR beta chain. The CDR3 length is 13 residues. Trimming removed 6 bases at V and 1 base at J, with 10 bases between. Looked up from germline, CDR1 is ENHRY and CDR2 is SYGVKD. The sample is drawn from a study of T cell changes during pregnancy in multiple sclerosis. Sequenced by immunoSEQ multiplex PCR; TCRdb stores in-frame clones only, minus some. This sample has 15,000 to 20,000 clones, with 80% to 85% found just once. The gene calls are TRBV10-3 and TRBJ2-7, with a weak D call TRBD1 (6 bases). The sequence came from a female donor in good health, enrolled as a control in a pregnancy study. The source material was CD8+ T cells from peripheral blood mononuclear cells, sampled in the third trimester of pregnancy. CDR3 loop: CAIRYRVSYEQYF. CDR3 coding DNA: TGTGCCATCAGATACAGGGTTTCCTACGAGCAGTACTTC.